One and the same sample provided the 11 T cell receptor beta chains below, sequenced in a study of regulatory T cells in long-lasting Graves disease. Building of the TCR beta libraries involved iRepertoire HTBI primers and Arm-PCR of CDR3 regions. TCRdb ran MiXCR on the multiplex PCR reads and lists one entry per CDR3 protein. The repertoire consists of some 340,000 distinct CDR3 sequences, with 20% to 25% occurring once and the leading ten covering around a quarter. Time point: persistent/refractory GD, antithyroid drugs over 5 years with positive TRAb. Extracted RNA from PBMCs served as the source of the TCR library. Sequenced material: peripheral blood mononuclear cells (PBMCs), taken when the disease was refractory, from a patient treated with antithyroid drugs. Receptors originate from a middle-aged woman with Graves disease.

Concerning this clonotype: Just one base apart from a much larger clone, this may be a read error. V and J are TRBV7-9 and TRBJ2-5, with 9 bases identical to TRBD2. With V trimmed by 4 bases and J by 0 bases, 6 bases remained unmatched. This CDR3 has 16 residues. CDR1 SEHNR and CDR2 FQNEAQ come from the germline V gene (reference sequence). The CDR3 coding sequence is TGTGCCAGCAGCTCTTACAGCGGGGGGTACCAAGAGACCCAGTACTTC. This translates into CASSSYSGGYQETQYF. The entire variable domain, with the rest obtained from reference TRBV7-9 and TRBJ2-5, is as follows: DTGVSQNPRHKITKRGQNVTFRCDPISEHNRLYWYRQTLGQGPEFLTYFQNEAQLEKSRLLSDRFSAERPKGSFSTLEIQRTEQGDSAMYLCASSSYSGGYQETQYFGPGTRLLVL.

The gene calls are TRBV7-9 and TRBJ1-5, with unresolved D. Germline-derived CDR1 and CDR2 are SEHNR and FQNEAQ (reference sequence). The CDR3 sequence is 9 residues long. With 3 bases removed from V and 15 bases from J, the gap between germline ends came to 6 bases. The CDR3 loop reads CASSFPWHF. CDR3 nucleotides: TGTGCCAGCAGCTTTCCCTGGCATTTT.

In regard to this clonotype: This may stem from a read error, because a much larger clone lies one nucleotide away. The chain links TRBV12-3 or TRBV12-4 to TRBJ2-7; D is perhaps TRBD1 or TRBD2 (5 bases each). Trimming pared 5 bases from V and 7 bases from J, leaving 18 bases between. The CDR3 runs to 14 residues. DNA of the CDR3: TGTGCCAGCAGTGGCGGGTTAGCAGGGTGGGAGCAGTACTTC. Amino acids: CASSGGLAGWEQYF.

The chain employs TRBV19 and TRBJ2-1; 9 positions agree with TRBD2. CDR3 length: 16 residues. In germline, CDR1 is LNHDA, CDR2 SQIVND (reference sequence). The V segment lost 3 bases and the J segment 4 bases; nucleotides outside the gene matches: 7. CDR3 loop: CASSIGGRVLYNEQFF. The DNA of the CDR3 is TGTGCCAGTAGTATCGGCGGGAGGGTCCTTTACAATGAGCAGTTCTTC.

This clonotype has just a few counts. The V gene is TRBV2, the J gene TRBJ1-2; 7 bases line up with TRBD1. Germline lookup yields CDR1 SNHLY and CDR2 FYNNEI. There are 14 residues in the CDR3. V was clipped by 10 bases and J by 0 bases; unmatched bases: 8. CDR3 loop: CATTTGRANYGYTF. For the CDR3, the DNA is TGTGCCACCACGACAGGGCGAGCTAACTATGGCTACACCTTC.

In its sample, this clonotype was seen many times. V and J are TRBV7-3 and TRBJ1-1; possibly TRBD1 for D (6 bases). Germline V gene sequence: CDR1 SGHTA, CDR2 FQGTGA. V shed 4 bases and J shed 7 bases, with 13 bases lying between them. The CDR3 spans 13 residues. The CDR3 sequence is CASSSTGSGEAFF. The CDR3 DNA is TGTGCCAGCAGCTCCACAGGGTCCGGTGAAGCTTTCTTT. Supplemented by reference TRBV7-3 and TRBJ1-1, the full variable domain reads GAGVSQTPSNKVTEKGKYVELRCDPISGHTALYWYRQSLGQGPEFLIYFQGTGAADDSGLPNDRFFAVRPEGSVSTLKIQRTERGDSAVYLCASSSTGSGEAFFGQGTRLTVV.

The rearrangement joins TRBV28 to TRBJ2-3, with a tentative D call TRBD2 (5 bases). Looked up from germline, CDR1 is MDHEN and CDR2 is SYDVKM. V dropped 6 bases and J dropped 2 bases, with 18 bases sitting between them. CDR3 length: 16 residues. The DNA for the CDR3 is TGTGCCAGCAGCTCAAACGGGATACATAACACAGATACGCAGTATTTT. Its protein is CASSSNGIHNTDTQYF.

J is TRBJ1-1 and V is TRBV20-1; possible D gene TRBD1, 5 bases. Germline CDR1 is DFQATT and CDR2 is SNEGSKA (reference sequence). Trimming shortened V by 5 bases and J by 11 bases, and 15 bases separated the two germline ends. This CDR3 region has 11 residues. The CDR3 protein is CSAPSRDAAFF. In DNA form, the CDR3 reads TGCAGTGCTCCTTCCCGGGACGCCGCTTTCTTT.

The chain recombines TRBV7-9 with TRBJ2-2, with D tentatively TRBD2 (6 bases). Germline values: CDR1 SEHNR, CDR2 FQNEAQ (reference sequence). This CDR3 contains 16 residues. The germline V and J ends were trimmed by 1 base and 0 bases, with 9 bases remaining between them. The chain's CDR3 is CASSLGLATNTGELFF. CDR3 sequence (DNA): TGTGCCAGCAGCTTAGGGCTAGCGACGAACACCGGGGAGCTGTTTTTT.

There are many counts of this clonotype. V usage is TRBV7-3 and J usage is TRBJ2-7; 8 nucleotides line up with TRBD2. Trimming took 0 bases from V and 0 from J; bases not matched to a gene: 4. Germline V gives CDR1 SGHTA, CDR2 FQGTGA. The CDR3 is 16 residues long. CDR3 coding DNA: TGTGCCAGCAGCTTAACGGGCAGCGGGAGCTCCTACGAGCAGTACTTC. This translates into CASSLTGSGSSYEQYF.

Many counts were recorded for this clonotype. The rearrangement links TRBV12-3 or TRBV12-4 to TRBJ2-2; D unclear. The CDR3 spans 13 residues. The V and J ends lost 0 bases and 4 bases respectively, with 3 bases between them. CDR3 sequence: CASSLAFTGELFF. CDR3 nucleotide sequence: TGTGCCAGCAGTTTAGCCTTCACCGGGGAGCTGTTTTTT.